This T cell receptor beta chain was retrieved from a study of blood T cell repertoires in COVID-19. Study-level information: Acute and convalescent COVID-19 specimens originated in the United States, Italy and Spain. The analysed material was cDNA or gDNA that came from T cells, B-cell-depleted T cells, or PBMCs.

The authors' processing: Nucleated cell number was recorded as an estimate derived from reference gene primer amplification. Some clones are missing from TCRdb's copy, which holds only in-frame ones; the method was immunoSEQ multiplex PCR. D and trimming were read from the DNA, whereas the V and J calls and clone size are those reported in that table. The sample lists 180,000 or so clones, about 86% occurring once. The CDR3 has 14 amino acids. Germline CDR1 DFQATT, CDR2 SNEGSKA (reference sequence). The V gene end was trimmed by 3 bases and the J gene end by 2 bases; junction bases not matched to a gene: 7.

This chain connects TRBV20-1 to TRBJ2-7; 7 bases match TRBD1. The TCR sequence derives from a man aged 55 to 70 with acute or convalescent COVID-19. Material for sequencing was peripheral blood. The CDR3 spells CSASEGAVAYEQYF. CDR3 DNA sequence: TGCAGTGCTAGTGAGGGGGCCGTGGCCTACGAGCAGTACTTC.